This is a list of T cell receptor beta chains from one sample in a study of cytomegalovirus exposure and HLA in healthy donors. Some clones are missing from TCRdb's copy, which holds only in-frame ones; the method was immunoSEQ multiplex PCR. The sample has approximately 65,000 clones; just over 95% are singletons. Sequences were obtained from PBMCs. These receptors were obtained from a woman aged 18-35 years in good health and CMV-seropositive. Each CDR3 is given with its conserved first and last residue. Each record gives: D gene, J gene, V gene, clone size, CDR3 DNA, CDR3 protein. D genes are given only for firm matches. Clone size, where shown, is once, few, many, or a class for clones that have expanded.

>TRBD2|TRBJ2-3|TRBV28|.
TGTGCCAGCAGTTGGGTTAGCGGGAGGGCAGATACGCAGTATTTT
CASSWVSGRADTQYF
>TRBD2|TRBJ2-1|TRBV27|.
TGTGCCAGCAGTTTAGGGGTAGCGGGAGTTTACAATGAGCAGTTCTTC
CASSLGVAGVYNEQFF
>.|TRBJ1-5|TRBV28|.
TGTGCCAGCAGTCCTATGGGGGGAAGGAGTCAGCCCCAGCATTTT
CASSPMGGRSQPQHF
>TRBD2|TRBJ2-7|TRBV5-1|.
TGCGCCAGCGGGCAAGCGGGAGTCTACGAGCAGTACTTC
CASGQAGVYEQYF
>.|TRBJ1-2|TRBV2|.
TGTGCCAGCAGCGGATACACAGGATTTGACTATGGCTACACCTTC
CASSGYTGFDYGYTF
>.|TRBJ1-3|TRBV5-6|.
TGTGCCAGCAGTTTGGGGGGCTTTGGAAACACCATATATTTT
CASSLGGFGNTIYF
>.|TRBJ2-7|TRBV30|.
TGTGCCTGGACTGAGACTACCTCCTACGAGCAGTACTTC
CAWTETTSYEQYF
>.|TRBJ2-2|TRBV21-1|.
TGTGCCAGCAGCATGACTAGCGGGAGGGCCTACACCGGGGAGCTGTTTTTT
CASSMTSGRAYTGELFF
>TRBD2|TRBJ2-1|TRBV16|.
TGTGCCAGCAGCTCTAGCGGCAACAATGAGCAGTTCTTC
CASSSSGNNEQFF
>.|TRBJ2-1|TRBV7-9|.
TGTGCCAGCAGCTTCAGGGGGGTCAATGAGCAGTTCTTC
CASSFRGVNEQFF
>TRBD1|TRBJ2-1|TRBV5-4|.
TGTGCCAGCAGCTCGATCGGACAGGTAAATTACAATGAGCAGTTCTTC
CASSSIGQVNYNEQFF
>TRBD2|TRBJ2-3|TRBV19|.
TGTGCCAGTAGGATGGGGACTAGCGGGAGTTTAGATACGCAGTATTTT
CASRMGTSGSLDTQYF
>.|TRBJ2-5|TRBV5-6|.
TGTGCCAGCAGCCCTGGGGCGTACGGATTAGGTAGAGAGACCCAGTACTTC
CASSPGAYGLGRETQYF
>.|TRBJ2-2|TRBV6-4|.
TGTGCCAAGGACAGCGGGATGCCCGGGGGGGAGCTGTTTTTT
CAKDSGMPGGELFF
>.|TRBJ2-3|TRBV28|.
TGTGCCAGCAGACTAACACTCACAGATACGCAGTATTTT
CASRLTLTDTQYF
>.|TRBJ2-7|TRBV7-2|once
TGTGCCAGCAGCCGGCAGACAGGGACTTCCTCCTACGAGCAGTACTTC
CASSRQTGTSSYEQYF
>TRBD2|TRBJ2-7|TRBV5-1|.
TGCGCCAGCAGCTTCCCCTTAAGCCCTAGCGGGAGGTCCGTATACGAGCAGTACTTC
CASSFPLSPSGRSVYEQYF
>TRBD1|TRBJ2-7|TRBV29-1|.
TGCAGCGTTGAAGATGGGGACAGGGGCTCCTACGAGCAGTACTTC
CSVEDGDRGSYEQYF
>.|TRBJ1-3|TRBV29-1|.
TGCAGCGTTGAAGACCGGACAGCCCCTAACTCCATATATTTT
CSVEDRTAPNSIYF
>.|TRBJ1-5|TRBV4-3|once
TGCGCCAGCAGCCAAGATCTATCCTGGGCGCGTAGCAATCAGCCCCAGCATTTT
CASSQDLSWARSNQPQHF
>.|TRBJ2-7|TRBV25-1|once
TGTGCCAGCAGTGAACCTACTGGGGGCCTCGACTCCTACGAGCAGTACTTC
CASSEPTGGLDSYEQYF
>TRBD1|TRBJ2-7|TRBV4-3|.
TGCGCCAGCAGCCAAGACAGGGCAGGGGGAGTCGAGCAGTACTTC
CASSQDRAGGVEQYF
>TRBD2|TRBJ2-4|TRBV29-1|.
TGCAGCGTTCAAGCGGGAGGGCGAGGAAACATTCAGTACTTC
CSVQAGGRGNIQYF
>.|TRBJ2-7|TRBV7-9|once
TGTGCCAGCACCCCCGGGGTAGAATTAAACGAGCAGTACTTC
CASTPGVELNEQYF
>.|TRBJ2-1|TRBV4-2|.
TGTGCCAGCAGCCAAGGAACTATCAATGAGCAGTTCTTC
CASSQGTINEQFF
>TRBD2|TRBJ2-5|TRBV12-5|.
TGTGCTAGTGCTGTAGCGGGACCTCAAGAGACCCAGTACTTC
CASAVAGPQETQYF
>.|TRBJ1-1|TRBV28|once
TGTGCCAGCAGTCCTACGACGATACAGGGCGAAGCTTTCTTT
CASSPTTIQGEAFF
>.|TRBJ2-7|TRBV11-2|.
TGTGCCAGCAGCGCGTCCTCCACCTACGAGCAGTACTTC
CASSASSTYEQYF
>TRBD2|TRBJ2-3|TRBV10-3|.
TGTGCCATCAGTTTTCCGGGACTAGCGGGAGATACGCAGTATTTT
CAISFPGLAGDTQYF
>TRBD2|TRBJ2-2|TRBV30|.
TGTGCCTGGACTAGCGGGAGGGTCACCGGGGAGCTGTTTTTT
CAWTSGRVTGELFF
>TRBD1|TRBJ2-1|TRBV5-6|.
TGTGCCAGCAGCGCGGACAGGGGGCCATACAATGAGCAGTTCTTC
CASSADRGPYNEQFF
>.|TRBJ2-1|TRBV7-7|.
TGTGCTAGCAGCTTGGCAGGGGTGGGGGTTAATGAGCAGTTCTTC
CASSLAGVGVNEQFF
>.|TRBJ2-7|TRBV11-2|once
TGTGCCAGCAGCTTAGAGGGAGACGGCCTGTCCGAGCAGTACTTC
CASSLEGDGLSEQYF
>.|TRBJ2-2|TRBV30|.
TGTGCCTGGAGTGTAAACAGGGCGGTGGTGGGCGGGGAGCTGTTTTTT
CAWSVNRAVVGGELFF
>TRBD1|TRBJ2-7|TRBV4-3|.
TGCGCCAGCAGCCAAGCCTTTGCAGGGGGCGCGGTGCAGTACTTC
CASSQAFAGGAVQYF
>.|TRBJ2-1|TRBV5-6|.
TGTGCCAGCACCGGTTACAATGAGCAGTTCTTC
CASTGYNEQFF
>.|TRBJ1-1|TRBV4-2|.
TGTGCCAGCAGCCAGATGACGCAGGGGCGGGGGGAGTTCTTT
CASSQMTQGRGEFF
>TRBD2|TRBJ2-1|TRBV11-3|.
TGTGCCAGCAGCTTACAGACTAGCCGGGAGCAGTTCTTC
CASSLQTSREQFF
>TRBD1|TRBJ1-1|TRBV6-5|.
TGTGCCAGCAGGCCCGGGACAGGGTATCGAGCTTTCTTT
CASRPGTGYRAFF
>TRBD1|TRBJ1-2|TRBV10-3|.
TGTGCCTCGAGCGCCGGGACAGGGGGTGGCTACACCTTC
CASSAGTGGGYTF
>.|TRBJ2-7|TRBV18|.
TGTGCCAGCTCACCCCAGGGCTTCTCCTACGAGCAGTACTTC
CASSPQGFSYEQYF
>.|TRBJ1-4|TRBV6-1|.
TGTGCCAGCAGCTCGGACAGAGAGAAGCTGTTTTTT
CASSSDREKLFF
>.|TRBJ1-1|TRBV9|.
TGTGCCAGCAGCGTAGATTGGGCGGACTACACTGAAGCTTTCTTT
CASSVDWADYTEAFF
>TRBD1|TRBJ1-1|TRBV19|.
TGTGCCAGTAGTATATCCTCGACAGGGTTGAACACTGAAGCTTTCTTT
CASSISSTGLNTEAFF
>.|TRBJ2-7|TRBV19|.
TGTGCCACTCACCCGGGGGACAGACATGGGGGGCAGTACTTC
CATHPGDRHGGQYF
>.|TRBJ1-1|TRBV6-1|.
TGTGCCAGCAGTGAGACAGTGTACACTGAAGCTTTCTTT
CASSETVYTEAFF
>.|TRBJ1-5|TRBV4-3|.
TGCGCCAGCAGCCAAGATGCGACAGTTAATCAGCCCCAGCATTTT
CASSQDATVNQPQHF
>TRBD1|TRBJ1-4|TRBV28|.
TGTGCCAGCAGACCGAGGACAGGGATGAATGAAAAACTGTTTTTT
CASRPRTGMNEKLFF
>.|TRBJ2-7|TRBV6-1|.
TGTGCCAGCAGTGACAGCTACGAGCAGTACTTC
CASSDSYEQYF
>.|TRBJ1-2|TRBV2|.
TGTGCCAGCACCAATGGGGCGACTGGCTACACCTTC
CASTNGATGYTF
>TRBD1|TRBJ1-2|TRBV28|.
TGTGCCAGCAGACCCCCGGGACAGAACTATGGCTACACCTTC
CASRPPGQNYGYTF
>TRBD1|TRBJ1-5|TRBV7-8|.
TGTGCCAGCAGCTTGGGACAGGGGGCAGGTCAGCCCCAGCATTTT
CASSLGQGAGQPQHF
>TRBD2|TRBJ2-1|TRBV7-6|.
TGTGCCAGCAGCTTAGGTCCCGGGACTAGTTCGGGTGAGCAGTTCTTC
CASSLGPGTSSGEQFF